This entry concerns a single T cell receptor beta chain. The antigen remains unidentified. This entry comes from a study of identical twins. The study's findings and limits: Beta out-of-frame sequences displayed a weaker excess of sharing between twins.

Template switching added a universal primer site, and cDNA bore unique molecular identifiers. A single record per CDR3 protein comes from TCRdb applying MiXCR to the 5' RACE reads. Of 400,000 to 500,000 distinct CDR3 sequences listed, over 11% are singletons. The CDR3 runs 14 residues. Germline V gene sequence: CDR1 LNHNV, CDR2 YYDKDF (reference sequence). V lost 5 bases, J lost 4 bases, and 12 bases lay in between. The same sample was also studied in work on yellow fever vaccine responses in identical twins.

The receptor was isolated from a woman aged 18-30 years in good health. This sequence joins TRBV15 and TRBJ2-1; D is ambiguous. Material for sequencing was CD4+ T cells sorted from blood. The CDR3 protein is CATSPRNPYNEQFF. The DNA for the CDR3 is TGTGCCACCAGCCCTCGGAATCCTTACAATGAGCAGTTCTTC. The full variable domain, in which reference TRBV15 and TRBJ2-1 provide the parts outside the CDR3, is DAMVIQNPRYQVTQFGKPVTLSCSQTLNHNVMYWYQQKSSQAPKLLFHYYDKDFNNEADTPDNFQSRRPNTSFCFLDIRSPGLGDTAMYLCATSPRNPYNEQFFGPGTRLTVL.